This record covers a single T cell receptor (beta chain). Its target is not known. The CDR3 consists of 14 residues. Germline lookup yields CDR1 SGHRS and CDR2 YFSETQ. Between the trimmed V and J ends, which lost 4 bases and 2 bases, there was a span of 11 bases. This specimen belongs to a study of blood T cells in healthy people across ages. General study points: Higher diversity, along with more naive CD4+ cells, distinguished long-lived donors from aged donors.

The second PCR ran about 6 to 11 cycles with a sample-barcoded 5' primer and J-beta primers. Each cDNA molecule was tagged by a template-switch adaptor with 12 random nucleotides. Every sample gave at least 2.5 million paired-end reads containing CDR3. One entry per CDR3 protein results from TCRdb running MiXCR on the 5' RACE reads. In the table there are over 950,000 distinct CDR3 sequences, less than 45% of which are singletons. The receptor comes from a man younger than 35 in good health. The V and J genes are TRBV5-1 and TRBJ2-3; D may be TRBD2 (5 bases). Sequenced material: blood. The CDR3 region is CASSREGDTDTQYF. CDR3 nucleotide sequence: TGCGCCAGCAGCCGGGAAGGAGACACAGATACGCAGTATTTT.